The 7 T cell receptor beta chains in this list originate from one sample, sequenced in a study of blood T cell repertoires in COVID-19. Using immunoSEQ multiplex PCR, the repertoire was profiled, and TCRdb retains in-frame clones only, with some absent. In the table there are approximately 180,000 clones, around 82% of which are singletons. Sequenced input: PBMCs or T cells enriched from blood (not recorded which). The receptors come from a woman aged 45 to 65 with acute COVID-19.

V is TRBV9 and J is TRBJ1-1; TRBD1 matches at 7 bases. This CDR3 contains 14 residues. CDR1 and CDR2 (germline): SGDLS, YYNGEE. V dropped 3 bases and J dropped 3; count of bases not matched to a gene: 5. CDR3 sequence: CASSGTGVYTEAFF. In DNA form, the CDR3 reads TGTGCCAGCAGCGGCACAGGGGTGTACACTGAAGCTTTCTTT. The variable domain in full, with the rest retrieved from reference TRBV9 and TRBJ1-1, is DSGVTQTPKHLITATGQRVTLRCSPRSGDLSVYWYQQSLDQGLQFLIQYYNGEERAKGNILERFSAQQFPDLHSELNLSSLELGDSALYFCASSGTGVYTEAFFGQGTRLTVV.

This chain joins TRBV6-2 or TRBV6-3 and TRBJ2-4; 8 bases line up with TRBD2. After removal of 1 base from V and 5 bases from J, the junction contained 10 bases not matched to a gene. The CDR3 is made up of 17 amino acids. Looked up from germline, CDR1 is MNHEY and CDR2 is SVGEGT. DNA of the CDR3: TGTGCCAGCAGTTACTTAAAGCGGGGGATCGCCCAAAACATTCAGTACTTC. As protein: CASSYLKRGIAQNIQYF.

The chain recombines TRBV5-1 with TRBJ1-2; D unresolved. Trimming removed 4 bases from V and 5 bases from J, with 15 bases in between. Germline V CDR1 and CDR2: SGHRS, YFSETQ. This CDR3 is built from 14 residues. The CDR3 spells CASSPEGAWYGYTF. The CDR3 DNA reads TGCGCCAGCAGCCCGGAGGGTGCGTGGTATGGCTACACCTTC.

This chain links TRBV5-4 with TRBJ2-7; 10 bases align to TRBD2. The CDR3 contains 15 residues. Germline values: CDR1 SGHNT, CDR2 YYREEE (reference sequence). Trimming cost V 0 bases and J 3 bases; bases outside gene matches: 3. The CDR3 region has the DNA TGTGCCAGCAGCTTGGCGGAGCGGGGGGGCTACGAGCAGTACGTC. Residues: CASSLAERGGYEQYV.

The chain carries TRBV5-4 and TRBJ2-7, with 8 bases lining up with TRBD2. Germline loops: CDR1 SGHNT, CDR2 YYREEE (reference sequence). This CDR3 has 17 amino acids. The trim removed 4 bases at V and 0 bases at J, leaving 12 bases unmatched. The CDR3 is CASSRWGLAGSSYEQYV. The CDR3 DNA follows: TGTGCCAGCAGCCGTTGGGGGCTAGCGGGTAGCTCCTACGAGCAGTACGTC.

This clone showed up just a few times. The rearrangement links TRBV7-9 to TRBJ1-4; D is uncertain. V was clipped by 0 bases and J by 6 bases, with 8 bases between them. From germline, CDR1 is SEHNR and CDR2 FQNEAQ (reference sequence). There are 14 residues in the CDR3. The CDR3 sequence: CASSLAVADEKLFF. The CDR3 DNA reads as TGTGCCAGCAGCTTAGCTGTAGCAGATGAAAAACTGTTTTTT.

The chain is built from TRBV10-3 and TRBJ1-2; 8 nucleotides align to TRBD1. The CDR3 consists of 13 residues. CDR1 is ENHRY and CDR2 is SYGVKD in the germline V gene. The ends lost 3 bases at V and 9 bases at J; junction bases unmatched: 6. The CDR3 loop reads CAISDGGQGSYTF. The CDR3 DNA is TGTGCCATCAGTGATGGAGGACAGGGAAGCTACACCTTC.